A selection of T cell receptor beta chains follows, all from one sample in a study of T cells in Graves' hyperthyroidism and ophthalmopathy. TCRdb itself ran the multiplex PCR reads through MiXCR, one entry per CDR3 protein. The table records 370,000 or so distinct CDR3 sequences, approximately 25% of them present only once. Sequencing was carried out using blood. These receptors all stem from a middle-aged man with Graves' hyperthyroidism. Each CDR3 is given with its conserved first and last residue. Fields, in order: CDR3 length, D gene, J gene, clone size, V gene, CDR3 protein, CDR3 DNA. The D gene is left open where the match is weak. Rows give clone size only sometimes, using once, few, many, or a class for an expanded clone.

len: 14
d_gene: .
j_gene: TRBJ1-3
abundance: many
v_gene: TRBV28
CDR3aa: CASNNGGSGNTIYF
CDR3nt: TGTGCCAGCAATAATGGGGGGTCTGGAAACACCATATATTTT

len: 14
d_gene: .
j_gene: TRBJ2-2
abundance: .
v_gene: TRBV6-1
CDR3aa: CASMASLNTGELFF
CDR3nt: TGTGCCAGCATGGCTAGCTTGAACACCGGGGAGCTGTTTTTT

len: 15
d_gene: .
j_gene: TRBJ2-7
abundance: .
v_gene: TRBV18
CDR3aa: CASSPPGRNPYEQYF
CDR3nt: TGTGCCAGCTCACCACCGGGGCGGAACCCCTACGAGCAGTACTTC

len: 15
d_gene: TRBD1
j_gene: TRBJ1-6
abundance: few
v_gene: TRBV28
CDR3aa: CASSFLQGRRSPLHF
CDR3nt: TGTGCCAGCAGTTTCTTACAGGGGAGGAGATCACCCCTCCACTTT

len: 16
d_gene: .
j_gene: TRBJ2-1
abundance: many
v_gene: TRBV2
CDR3aa: CASSETGLDRYNEQFF
CDR3nt: TGTGCCAGCAGTGAGACAGGACTAGACCGATACAATGAGCAGTTCTTC

len: 16
d_gene: .
j_gene: TRBJ1-3
abundance: .
v_gene: TRBV6-1
CDR3aa: CASSPRQELGGNTIYF
CDR3nt: TGTGCCAGCAGCCCCCGACAGGAGCTCGGGGGAAACACCATATATTTT

len: 17
d_gene: .
j_gene: TRBJ1-5
abundance: few
v_gene: TRBV28
CDR3aa: CASRYNTVRRGNQPQHF
CDR3nt: TGTGCCAGCAGGTACAATACAGTGCGGAGGGGCAATCAGCCCCAGCATTTT

len: 12
d_gene: .
j_gene: TRBJ1-6
abundance: few
v_gene: TRBV28
CDR3aa: CASKIYGSPLHF
CDR3nt: TGTGCCAGCAAGATTTACGGGTCACCCCTCCACTTT

len: 17
d_gene: TRBD2
j_gene: TRBJ2-7
abundance: many
v_gene: TRBV6-1
CDR3aa: CASSRWTSGRGVDEQYF
CDR3nt: TGTGCCAGCAGTCGCTGGACTAGCGGGAGAGGTGTCGACGAGCAGTACTTC

len: 12
d_gene: .
j_gene: TRBJ1-2
abundance: once
v_gene: TRBV30
CDR3aa: CAWSVRGRANTF
CDR3nt: TGTGCCTGGAGTGTACGGGGCAGGGCCAACACCTTC

len: 15
d_gene: .
j_gene: TRBJ2-4
abundance: .
v_gene: TRBV7-2
CDR3aa: CASSSGQTSKNIQYF
CDR3nt: TGTGCCAGCAGCTCCGGACAGACTAGTAAAAACATTCAGTACTTC

len: 15
d_gene: TRBD2
j_gene: TRBJ2-5
abundance: .
v_gene: TRBV20-1
CDR3aa: CSATTIGLAEETQYF
CDR3nt: TGCAGTGCTACCACCATTGGACTAGCGGAAGAGACCCAGTACTTC

len: 16
d_gene: TRBD2
j_gene: TRBJ2-7
abundance: .
v_gene: TRBV13
CDR3aa: CASSSPRGLAVGEQYF
CDR3nt: TGTGCCAGCAGCTCTCCCCGGGGACTAGCGGTGGGGGAGCAGTACTTC

len: 15
d_gene: .
j_gene: TRBJ1-5
abundance: .
v_gene: TRBV6-1
CDR3aa: CASSEWGVPNQPQHF
CDR3nt: TGTGCCAGCAGTGAATGGGGGGTGCCCAATCAGCCCCAGCATTTT

len: 16
d_gene: TRBD2
j_gene: TRBJ2-1
abundance: .
v_gene: TRBV6-2/TRBV6-3
CDR3aa: CASSFPSGRAGNEQFF
CDR3nt: TGTGCCAGCAGCTTCCCTAGCGGGAGAGCGGGGAATGAGCAGTTCTTC

len: 19
d_gene: .
j_gene: TRBJ2-1
abundance: many
v_gene: TRBV7-9
CDR3aa: CASSSPSGDPSVSYNEQFF
CDR3nt: TGTGCCAGCAGCTCTCCTTCAGGGGATCCTAGCGTCTCCTACAATGAGCAGTTCTTC

len: 15
d_gene: TRBD1
j_gene: TRBJ2-1
abundance: .
v_gene: TRBV6-1
CDR3aa: CASSVFRGRNNEQFF
CDR3nt: TGTGCCAGCAGTGTTTTCAGGGGGCGCAACAATGAGCAGTTCTTC

len: 15
d_gene: .
j_gene: TRBJ2-2
abundance: .
v_gene: TRBV6-2/TRBV6-3
CDR3aa: CASSYGSSNTGELFF
CDR3nt: TGTGCCAGCAGTTACGGGAGCTCGAACACCGGGGAGCTGTTTTTT

len: 13
d_gene: .
j_gene: TRBJ2-4
abundance: few
v_gene: TRBV7-2
CDR3aa: CASSRDQGGDQYF
CDR3nt: TGTGCCAGCAGCCGAGATCAGGGTGGAGATCAGTACTTC

len: 15
d_gene: TRBD2
j_gene: TRBJ2-7
abundance: .
v_gene: TRBV11-2
CDR3aa: CASSLVVAGGGEQYF
CDR3nt: TGTGCCAGCAGCTTAGTTGTAGCGGGAGGGGGCGAGCAGTACTTC

len: 15
d_gene: TRBD1
j_gene: TRBJ2-7
abundance: many
v_gene: TRBV6-1
CDR3aa: CASSHGGTGAYEQYF
CDR3nt: TGTGCCAGCAGTCACGGGGGGACAGGGGCCTACGAGCAGTACTTC

len: 16
d_gene: .
j_gene: TRBJ1-4
abundance: few
v_gene: TRBV15
CDR3aa: CATSRDVRASNEKLFF
CDR3nt: TGTGCCACCAGCAGAGATGTCAGGGCATCTAATGAAAAACTGTTTTTT

len: 13
d_gene: .
j_gene: TRBJ2-7
abundance: many
v_gene: TRBV7-2
CDR3aa: CASRRTVSYEQYF
CDR3nt: TGTGCCAGCAGGCGGACAGTAAGCTACGAGCAGTACTTC

len: 15
d_gene: TRBD2
j_gene: TRBJ2-2
abundance: few
v_gene: TRBV12-3/TRBV12-4
CDR3aa: CASRSGTTTTGELFF
CDR3nt: TGTGCCAGCAGATCGGGGACTACTACCACCGGGGAGCTGTTTTTT

len: 12
d_gene: .
j_gene: TRBJ2-1
abundance: .
v_gene: TRBV24-1
CDR3aa: CATSVGYNEQFF
CDR3nt: TGTGCCACCAGTGTGGGATACAATGAGCAGTTCTTC

len: 13
d_gene: .
j_gene: TRBJ2-1
abundance: few
v_gene: TRBV11-2
CDR3aa: CASSFFFRDEQFF
CDR3nt: TGTGCCAGCAGCTTTTTCTTTCGCGATGAGCAGTTCTTC

len: 15
d_gene: TRBD2
j_gene: TRBJ2-7
abundance: many
v_gene: TRBV18
CDR3aa: CASSPFSGNLYEQYF
CDR3nt: TGTGCCAGCTCACCATTCAGCGGGAATCTCTACGAGCAGTACTTC

len: 12
d_gene: TRBD2
j_gene: TRBJ2-4
abundance: .
v_gene: TRBV12-3/TRBV12-4
CDR3aa: CASSFGDYLRYF
CDR3nt: TGTGCCAGCAGTTTTGGGGACTACCTGAGGTACTTC

len: 12
d_gene: .
j_gene: TRBJ1-1
abundance: .
v_gene: TRBV7-9
CDR3aa: CASSLWDTEAFF
CDR3nt: TGTGCCAGCAGCTTGTGGGACACTGAAGCTTTCTTT

len: 14
d_gene: .
j_gene: TRBJ2-1
abundance: .
v_gene: TRBV6-2/TRBV6-3
CDR3aa: CASSYVGTYNEQFF
CDR3nt: TGTGCCAGCAGTTACGTCGGGACTTACAATGAGCAGTTCTTC

len: 15
d_gene: TRBD1
j_gene: TRBJ1-1
abundance: .
v_gene: TRBV5-1
CDR3aa: CASSRGGQLNTEAFF
CDR3nt: TGCGCCAGCAGCCGAGGGGGACAGCTGAACACTGAAGCTTTCTTT

len: 16
d_gene: TRBD1
j_gene: TRBJ2-3
abundance: .
v_gene: TRBV29-1
CDR3aa: CSVEDPGQGLPDTQYF
CDR3nt: TGCAGCGTTGAAGATCCGGGACAGGGATTGCCAGATACGCAGTATTTT

len: 12
d_gene: .
j_gene: TRBJ2-7
abundance: .
v_gene: TRBV28
CDR3aa: CASTGASYEQYF
CDR3nt: TGTGCCAGCACGGGGGCCTCCTACGAGCAGTACTTC

len: 11
d_gene: .
j_gene: TRBJ2-7
abundance: .
v_gene: TRBV29-1
CDR3aa: CSVDLTTGQYF
CDR3nt: TGCAGCGTTGACCTCACCACGGGGCAGTACTTC

len: 14
d_gene: TRBD2
j_gene: TRBJ2-5
abundance: many
v_gene: TRBV12-3/TRBV12-4
CDR3aa: CASGMGLAQETQYF
CDR3nt: TGTGCCAGCGGGATGGGACTAGCGCAAGAGACCCAGTACTTC

len: 16
d_gene: TRBD1
j_gene: TRBJ1-3
abundance: few
v_gene: TRBV10-3
CDR3aa: CAISERTGASGNTIYF
CDR3nt: TGTGCCATCAGTGAAAGGACAGGGGCCTCTGGAAACACCATATATTTT

len: 14
d_gene: .
j_gene: TRBJ2-3
abundance: few
v_gene: TRBV24-1
CDR3aa: CATSDTGGTDTQYF
CDR3nt: TGTGCCACCAGTGACACGGGTGGAACAGATACGCAGTATTTT

len: 15
d_gene: TRBD2
j_gene: TRBJ2-5
abundance: many
v_gene: TRBV6-1
CDR3aa: CASSKTSGSSETQYF
CDR3nt: TGTGCCAGCAGTAAGACTAGCGGGTCTTCAGAGACCCAGTACTTC

len: 13
d_gene: .
j_gene: TRBJ1-5
abundance: few
v_gene: TRBV14
CDR3aa: CASSQGAGQPQHF
CDR3nt: TGTGCCAGCAGCCAGGGGGCAGGTCAGCCCCAGCATTTT

len: 15
d_gene: .
j_gene: TRBJ2-6
abundance: .
v_gene: TRBV7-2
CDR3aa: CASGRTSSGANVLTF
CDR3nt: TGTGCCAGCGGCCGAACAAGCTCTGGGGCCAACGTCCTGACTTTC

len: 13
d_gene: .
j_gene: TRBJ2-3
abundance: .
v_gene: TRBV11-2
CDR3aa: CASNHDDTDTQYF
CDR3nt: TGTGCCAGCAACCACGATGACACAGATACGCAGTATTTT

len: 14
d_gene: TRBD1
j_gene: TRBJ2-1
abundance: .
v_gene: TRBV6-1
CDR3aa: CASSAGTANNEQFF
CDR3nt: TGTGCCAGCAGTGCAGGGACAGCTAACAATGAGCAGTTCTTC

len: 14
d_gene: .
j_gene: TRBJ2-1
abundance: many
v_gene: TRBV7-9
CDR3aa: CASSFGSSYNEQFF
CDR3nt: TGTGCCAGCAGCTTCGGGAGTTCCTACAATGAGCAGTTCTTC

len: 12
d_gene: .
j_gene: TRBJ1-2
abundance: few
v_gene: TRBV19
CDR3aa: CASSIAGYGYTF
CDR3nt: TGTGCCAGTAGTATAGCCGGGTATGGCTACACCTTC

len: 16
d_gene: .
j_gene: TRBJ1-1
abundance: .
v_gene: TRBV14
CDR3aa: CASSQTGRRMNTEAFF
CDR3nt: TGTGCCAGCAGCCAAACAGGGCGTCGCATGAACACTGAAGCTTTCTTT

len: 15
d_gene: .
j_gene: TRBJ2-5
abundance: .
v_gene: TRBV14
CDR3aa: CASSPRGTQQETQYF
CDR3nt: TGTGCCAGCAGCCCGAGGGGGACTCAACAAGAGACCCAGTACTTC

len: 14
d_gene: .
j_gene: TRBJ1-2
abundance: few
v_gene: TRBV13
CDR3aa: CASRQSGPARGYTF
CDR3nt: TGTGCCAGCAGACAATCCGGACCCGCTCGCGGCTACACCTTC

len: 15
d_gene: TRBD1
j_gene: TRBJ1-1
abundance: .
v_gene: TRBV5-1
CDR3aa: CASSSGTGPMAEAFF
CDR3nt: TGCGCCAGCAGCTCAGGGACAGGTCCTATGGCTGAAGCTTTCTTT

len: 13
d_gene: .
j_gene: TRBJ2-1
abundance: .
v_gene: TRBV18
CDR3aa: CASSPVANNEQFF
CDR3nt: TGTGCCAGCTCACCAGTGGCAAACAATGAGCAGTTCTTC

len: 16
d_gene: .
j_gene: TRBJ1-1
abundance: many
v_gene: TRBV11-2
CDR3aa: CASSLTLGHPNTEAFF
CDR3nt: TGTGCCAGCAGCTTAACGCTGGGACACCCGAACACTGAAGCTTTCTTT

len: 14
d_gene: TRBD2
j_gene: TRBJ2-3
abundance: few
v_gene: TRBV24-1
CDR3aa: CATSSGASTDTQYF
CDR3nt: TGTGCCACTTCAAGCGGGGCTAGCACAGATACGCAGTATTTT

len: 16
d_gene: .
j_gene: TRBJ2-2
abundance: once
v_gene: TRBV11-2
CDR3aa: CASSTPGRMNTGELFF
CDR3nt: TGTGCCAGCAGCACCCCGGGACGGATGAACACCGGGGAGCTGTTTTTT

len: 15
d_gene: TRBD2
j_gene: TRBJ2-5
abundance: .
v_gene: TRBV20-1
CDR3aa: CSASGASGNQETQYF
CDR3nt: TGCAGTGCTAGTGGGGCTAGCGGGAATCAAGAGACCCAGTACTTC

len: 13
d_gene: .
j_gene: TRBJ2-3
abundance: few
v_gene: TRBV12-3/TRBV12-4
CDR3aa: CASGALASDTQYF
CDR3nt: TGTGCCAGCGGGGCACTAGCCTCAGATACGCAGTATTTT

len: 13
d_gene: TRBD2
j_gene: TRBJ2-5
abundance: few
v_gene: TRBV29-1
CDR3aa: CSVAAGGRETQYF
CDR3nt: TGCAGCGTTGCAGCGGGAGGGCGAGAGACCCAGTACTTC

len: 14
d_gene: .
j_gene: TRBJ2-7
abundance: many
v_gene: TRBV18
CDR3aa: CASSPPSRDYEQYF
CDR3nt: TGTGCCAGCTCACCACCCAGCCGAGACTACGAGCAGTACTTC

len: 17
d_gene: TRBD2
j_gene: TRBJ2-3
abundance: .
v_gene: TRBV5-1
CDR3aa: CASRLRPSGRGPDTQYF
CDR3nt: TGCGCCAGCAGACTACGGCCTAGCGGGAGGGGACCAGATACGCAGTATTTT

len: 13
d_gene: .
j_gene: TRBJ2-5
abundance: .
v_gene: TRBV7-3
CDR3aa: CASSLTSIETQYF
CDR3nt: TGTGCCAGCAGCTTAACTAGCATAGAGACCCAGTACTTC

len: 15
d_gene: TRBD2
j_gene: TRBJ2-7
abundance: .
v_gene: TRBV29-1
CDR3aa: CSVALAGLPSYEQYF
CDR3nt: TGCAGCGTTGCTCTAGCGGGATTGCCGTCCTACGAGCAGTACTTC

len: 13
d_gene: TRBD2
j_gene: TRBJ2-1
abundance: .
v_gene: TRBV10-2
CDR3aa: CASLLAGLGEQFF
CDR3nt: TGCGCCAGCTTACTAGCGGGATTAGGTGAGCAGTTCTTC